This TCR beta chain was sequenced during a study of cytomegalovirus exposure and HLA in healthy donors. Across the study: Prior work identified about 120 million unique TCR beta sequences in about 179 million T cells.

Concerning this clone itself: Its antigen is as yet unknown.

Both 60 Vbeta primers and 13 Jbeta primers went into the PCR. Sequenced by immunoSEQ multiplex PCR; TCRdb stores in-frame clones only, minus some. Among some 150,000 clones listed, roughly 86% were seen once. Notes on the study in general: The authors considered a cluster of highly shared sequence variants likely to be a sequencing artifact.

V was clipped by 5 bases and J by 1 base, with 15 bases between them. Germline CDR1 reads SGHAT; CDR2 reads FQDESV (reference sequence). The CDR3 totals 16 residues. The J gene is TRBJ1-5, the V gene TRBV11-1; possibly TRBD1 for D (5 bases). Sequenced material: PBMCs. The TCR comes from a man aged 18 to 30 in good health and CMV-seropositive. CDR3 sequence reads: CASSPGRGLSNQPQHF. In DNA, the CDR3 is TGTGCCAGCAGCCCCGGTCGGGGGTTGAGCAATCAGCCCCAGCATTTT. Full variable domain (rest looked up from reference TRBV11-1 and TRBJ1-5): EAEVAQSPRYKITEKSQAVAFWCDPISGHATLYWYRQILGQGPELLVQFQDESVVDDSQLPKDRFSAERLKGVDSTLKIQPAELGDSAMYLCASSPGRGLSNQPQHFGDGTRLSIL.